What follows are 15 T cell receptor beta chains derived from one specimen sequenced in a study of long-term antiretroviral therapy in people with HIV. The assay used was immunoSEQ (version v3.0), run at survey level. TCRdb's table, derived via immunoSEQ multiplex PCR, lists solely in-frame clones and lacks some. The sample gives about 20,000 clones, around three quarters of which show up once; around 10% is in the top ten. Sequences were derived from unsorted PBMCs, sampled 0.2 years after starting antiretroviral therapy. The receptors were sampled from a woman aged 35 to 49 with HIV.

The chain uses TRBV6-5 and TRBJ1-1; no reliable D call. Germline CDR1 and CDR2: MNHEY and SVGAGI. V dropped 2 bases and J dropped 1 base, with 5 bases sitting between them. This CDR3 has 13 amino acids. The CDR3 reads CASSYARNTEAFF. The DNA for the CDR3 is TGTGCCAGCAGTTACGCGAGGAACACTGAAGCTTTCTTT.

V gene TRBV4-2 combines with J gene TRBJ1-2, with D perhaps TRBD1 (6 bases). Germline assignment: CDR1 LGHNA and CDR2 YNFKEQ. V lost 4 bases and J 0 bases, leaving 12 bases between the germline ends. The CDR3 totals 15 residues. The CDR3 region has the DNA TGTGCCAGCAGCCCCGTGGGGGCGACTAACTATGGCTACACCTTC. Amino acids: CASSPVGATNYGYTF.

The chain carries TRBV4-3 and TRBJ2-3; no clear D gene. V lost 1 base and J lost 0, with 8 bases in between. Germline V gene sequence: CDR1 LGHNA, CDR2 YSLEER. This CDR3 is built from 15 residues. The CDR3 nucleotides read TGCGCCAGCAGCCAAGGATCCGGTAGCACAGATACGCAGTATTTT. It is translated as CASSQGSGSTDTQYF.

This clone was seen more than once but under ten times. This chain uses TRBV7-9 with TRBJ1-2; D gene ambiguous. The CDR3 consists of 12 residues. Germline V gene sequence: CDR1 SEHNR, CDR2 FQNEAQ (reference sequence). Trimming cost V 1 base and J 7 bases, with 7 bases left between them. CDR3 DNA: TGTGCCAGCAGCTTAGTCGACCGTGGCTACACCTTC. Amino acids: CASSLVDRGYTF.

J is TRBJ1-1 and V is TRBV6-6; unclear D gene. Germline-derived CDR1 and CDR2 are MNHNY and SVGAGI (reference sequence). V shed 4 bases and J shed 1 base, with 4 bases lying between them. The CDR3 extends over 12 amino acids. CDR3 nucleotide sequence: TGTGCCAGCAGTTCCCAGAACACTGAAGCTTTCTTT. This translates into CASSSQNTEAFF.

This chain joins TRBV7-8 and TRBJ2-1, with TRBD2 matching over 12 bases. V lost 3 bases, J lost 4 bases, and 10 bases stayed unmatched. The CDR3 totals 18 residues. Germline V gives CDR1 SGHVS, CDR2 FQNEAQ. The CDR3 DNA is TGTGCCAGCAGCTTTGGCTTGACTAGCGGGAGTCCTTACAATGAGCAGTTCTTC. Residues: CASSFGLTSGSPYNEQFF.

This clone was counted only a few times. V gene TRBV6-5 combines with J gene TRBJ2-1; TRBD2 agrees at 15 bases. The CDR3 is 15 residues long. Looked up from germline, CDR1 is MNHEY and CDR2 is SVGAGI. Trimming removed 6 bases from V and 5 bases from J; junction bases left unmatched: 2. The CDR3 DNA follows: TGTGCCAGCAGCGGACTAGCGGGGGGGCACAATGAGCAGTTCTTC. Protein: CASSGLAGGHNEQFF.

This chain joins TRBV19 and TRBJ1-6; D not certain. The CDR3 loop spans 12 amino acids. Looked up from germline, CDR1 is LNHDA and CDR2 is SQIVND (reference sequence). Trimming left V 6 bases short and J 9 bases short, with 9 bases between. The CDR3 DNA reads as TGTGCCAGTAGCCGCAGCAGTTCACCCCTCCACTTT. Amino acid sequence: CASSRSSSPLHF.

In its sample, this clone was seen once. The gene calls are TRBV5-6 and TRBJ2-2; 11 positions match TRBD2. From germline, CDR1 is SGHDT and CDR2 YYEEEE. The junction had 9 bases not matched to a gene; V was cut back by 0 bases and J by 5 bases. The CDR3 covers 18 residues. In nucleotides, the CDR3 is TGTGCCAGCAGCTTGGTCCCCGGGACTAGCGGAAAGACCGGGGAGCTGTTTTTT. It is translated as CASSLVPGTSGKTGELFF.

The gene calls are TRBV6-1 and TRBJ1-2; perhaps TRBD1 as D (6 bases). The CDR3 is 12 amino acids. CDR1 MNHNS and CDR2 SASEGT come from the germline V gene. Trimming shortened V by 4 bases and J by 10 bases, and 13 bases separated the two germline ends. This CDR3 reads CASSGNRVDYTF. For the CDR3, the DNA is TGTGCCAGCAGTGGAAACAGGGTAGACTACACCTTC.

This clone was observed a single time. The CDR3 is CASSYAGGSEAFF. The CDR3 coding sequence is TGTGCCAGCAGTTACGCGGGGGGCTCTGAAGCTTTCTTT. The chain carries TRBV6-6 and TRBJ1-1; the D gene is possibly TRBD1 (6 bases). The germline V gene encodes CDR1 MNHNY and CDR2 SVGAGI (reference sequence). The length of the CDR3 is 13 residues. Trimming removed 2 bases at V and 6 bases at J, with 10 bases between.

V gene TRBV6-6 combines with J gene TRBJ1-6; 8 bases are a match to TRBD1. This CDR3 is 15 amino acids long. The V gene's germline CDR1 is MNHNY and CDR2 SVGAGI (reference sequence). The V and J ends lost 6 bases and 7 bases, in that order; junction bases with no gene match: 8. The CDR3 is CASSPGQGKNSPLHF. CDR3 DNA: TGTGCCAGCAGCCCCGGACAGGGTAAAAATTCACCCCTCCACTTT.

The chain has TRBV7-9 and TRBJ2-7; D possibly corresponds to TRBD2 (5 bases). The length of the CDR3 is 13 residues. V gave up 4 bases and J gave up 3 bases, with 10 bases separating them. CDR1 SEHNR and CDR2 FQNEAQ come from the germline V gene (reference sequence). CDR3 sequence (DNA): TGTGCCAGCAGCTCCCCGACTAACTACGAGCAGTACTTC. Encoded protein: CASSSPTNYEQYF. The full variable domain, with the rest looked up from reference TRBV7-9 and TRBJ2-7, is DTGVSQNPRHKITKRGQNVTFRCDPISEHNRLYWYRQTLGQGPEFLTYFQNEAQLEKSRLLSDRFSAERPKGSFSTLEIQRTEQGDSAMYLCASSSPTNYEQYFGPGTRLTVT.

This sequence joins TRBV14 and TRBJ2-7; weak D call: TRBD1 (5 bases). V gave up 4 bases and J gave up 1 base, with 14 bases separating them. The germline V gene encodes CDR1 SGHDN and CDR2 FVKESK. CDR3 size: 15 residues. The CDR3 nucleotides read TGTGCCAGCAGCCCAACGTGGCGGACATCCTACGAGCAGTACTTC. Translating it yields CASSPTWRTSYEQYF.

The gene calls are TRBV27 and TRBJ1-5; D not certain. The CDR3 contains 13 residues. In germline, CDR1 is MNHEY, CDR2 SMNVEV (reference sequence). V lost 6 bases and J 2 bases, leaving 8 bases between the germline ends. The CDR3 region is CASRRTGNQPQHF. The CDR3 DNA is TGTGCCAGCAGGCGGACCGGCAATCAGCCCCAGCATTTT.